This T cell receptor beta chain was retrieved from a study of T cell clones after liver transplantation. Regarding the study as a whole: Donor-reactive sequences fell more than third party-reactive ones, suggesting partial deletion.

Deletions cut 0 bases from V and 10 bases from J, with 7 bases between. The CDR3 covers 13 residues. CDR1 is MNHEY and CDR2 is SVGAGI in the germline V gene. In the case of this clone: What it recognizes is unknown.

Generated by immunoSEQ multiplex PCR, the TCRdb table keeps only in-frame clones and is missing some. The profile shows some 45,000 clones, more than 70% of them singletons. This TCR derives from a human patient who received a liver transplant. Part of the T cells may come from the graft donor. The sample was CD4+ T cells from blood, taken 24 months after liver transplant. The chain recombines TRBV6-5 with TRBJ1-6; D is unresolved. CDR3 sequence: CASSYSKWSPLHF. CDR3 in DNA: TGTGCCAGCAGTTACTCGAAGTGGTCACCCCTCCACTTT.